The T cell receptor (beta chain) under discussion was sequenced for a study of radiation and T cells in renal cell carcinoma. Points from the study as a whole: From baseline, blood top tumor clonotypes peaked at 2 weeks post-radiation. Without pretreatment biopsies, baseline tumor clonotype presence was undetermined.

The time point is: blood 4 weeks post-SBRT, at nephrectomy. Treatment: 15 Gy SBRT to primary tumor, nephrectomy 4 weeks later. Nephrectomy followed 15 Gy stereotactic body radiation by 4 weeks. Serial blood draws occurred at baseline and 2 and 4 weeks post-SBRT. The data were produced by immunoSEQ multiplex PCR, yet TCRdb's version contains in-frame clones alone and is incomplete. The top ten clones hold approximately 8.6% of a sample with about 90,000 clones, just under 85% of them seen once. The CDR3 sequence is 13 residues long. Trimming stripped 4 bases from V and 11 bases from J, with 21 bases between. Germline assignment: CDR1 SQVTM and CDR2 ANQGSEA. For this clone: The antigen is unknown.

The sample here was blood, taken from a patient whose treatment included radiotherapy and nephrectomy. The sequence was collected from a man aged 45-60 years with renal cell carcinoma. The J gene is TRBJ2-7, the V gene TRBV29-1; D tentatively fits TRBD1 or TRBD2 (6 bases each). Here the CDR3 reads CSVARILGGEKYF. The CDR3 region has the DNA TGCAGCGTTGCCCGGATATTGGGGGGCGAAAAGTACTTC.